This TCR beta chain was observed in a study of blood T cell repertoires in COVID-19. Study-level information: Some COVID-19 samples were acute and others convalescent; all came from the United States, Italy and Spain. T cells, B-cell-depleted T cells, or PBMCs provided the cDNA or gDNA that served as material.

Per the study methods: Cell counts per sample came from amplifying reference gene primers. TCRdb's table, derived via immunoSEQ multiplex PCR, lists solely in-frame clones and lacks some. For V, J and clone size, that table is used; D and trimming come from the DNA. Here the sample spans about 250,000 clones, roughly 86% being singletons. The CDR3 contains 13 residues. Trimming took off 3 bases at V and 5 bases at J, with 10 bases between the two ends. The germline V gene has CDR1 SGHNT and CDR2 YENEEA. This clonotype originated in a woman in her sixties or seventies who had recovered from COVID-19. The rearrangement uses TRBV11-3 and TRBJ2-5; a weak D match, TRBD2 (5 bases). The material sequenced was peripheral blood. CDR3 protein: CASSLGWEETQYF. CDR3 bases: TGTGCCAGCAGCTTGGGGTGGGAGGAGACCCAGTACTTC.